These 30 T cell receptor beta chains originate from one sample sequenced in a study of molecular identifiers for immune sequencing clone quantification. TCRdb re-called the PCR reads with MiXCR, one entry per CDR3 protein. The repertoire holds around 94,000 distinct CDR3 sequences, with under 40% as singletons. The sequencing sample was made of naive CD8+ T cells from blood, with Jurkat cell RNA spiked in. Subset: FACS-sorted CD8+CD4-CCR7+CD45RA+ naive T cells. The receptors stem from a human donor in good health. Some libraries in this study had Jurkat cell RNA spiked in.

The sample holds a few counts of this clonotype. V gene TRBV4-1 combines with J gene TRBJ2-3; 13 nucleotides match TRBD2. Germline V gene sequence: CDR1 MGHRA, CDR2 YSYEKL. The CDR3 totals 15 residues. The junction had 7 bases not matched to a gene; V was cut back by 4 bases and J by 9 bases. CDR3 residues: CASSRLAGGASTQYF. As DNA, the CDR3 is TGCGCCAGCAGCCGACTAGCGGGAGGTGCCAGCACGCAGTATTTT.

This clonotype was seen more than once but under ten times. The chain recombines TRBV4-2 with TRBJ1-4; a weak D match, TRBD1 (6 bases). The length of the CDR3 is 16 residues. The V end was cut by 0 bases, the J end by 7 bases, with 15 bases between. Germline V gene sequence: CDR1 LGHNA, CDR2 YNFKEQ. The CDR3 region is CASSQEVQGLTEKLFF. CDR3 bases: TGTGCCAGCAGCCAAGAGGTCCAGGGGCTGACTGAAAAACTGTTTTTT.

This clonotype was seen a few times. The V call is TRBV20-1, the J call TRBJ1-4; the match to TRBD1 covers 7 bases. V shed 4 bases and J 1 base; nucleotides not matched to a gene: 3. Per germline, CDR1 DFQATT and CDR2 SNEGSKA (reference sequence). This CDR3 has 14 residues. CDR3 protein: CSATTGVTNEKLFF. The CDR3 DNA reads as TGCAGTGCTACCACAGGGGTAACTAATGAAAAACTGTTTTTT.

The chain couples TRBV5-1 to TRBJ2-2; either TRBD1 or TRBD2 may supply D (7 bases each). The V gene's germline CDR1 is SGHRS and CDR2 YFSETQ. The ends were cut back, 4 bases at V and 6 bases at J, with 16 bases in the middle. The CDR3 is 15 residues long. The CDR3 is CASSKNSGGAGELFF. CDR3 sequence (DNA): TGCGCCAGCAGCAAGAATTCAGGGGGGGCCGGGGAGCTGTTTTTT.

Concerning this clonotype itself: This may arise from a read error, as a much more abundant clone is one base away. This sequence joins TRBV29-1 and TRBJ2-3; 7 positions agree with TRBD2. Germline V gives CDR1 SQVTM, CDR2 ANQGSEA. The CDR3 runs to 15 residues. The CDR3 loop reads CSVEDGLEYTDTRYF. As DNA, the CDR3 is TGCAGCGTTGAAGACGGACTAGAGTACACAGATACGCGGTATTTT.

About this clonotype itself: A much larger clone is a single base away; this may be a read error. The rearrangement joins TRBV27 to TRBJ2-7; TRBD2 aligns across 7 bases. J lost 5 bases, V lost 5 bases, and 6 bases had no gene match. There are 13 residues in the CDR3. The germline V gene encodes CDR1 MNHEY and CDR2 SMNVEV (reference sequence). Here the CDR3 DNA reads TGTGCCAGCAGTCAGGGACTAACCAACGAGCAGTACTTC. This codes for CASSQGLTNEQYF.

This clonotype has a count of ten or more. The chain combines TRBV7-9 with TRBJ1-5; 9 nucleotides agree with TRBD1. Per germline, CDR1 SEHNR and CDR2 FQNEAQ (reference sequence). J lost 0 bases, V lost 5 bases, and 2 bases had no gene match. The length of the CDR3 is 15 residues. CDR3 region: CASSRTGDSNQPQHF. As DNA, the CDR3 is TGTGCCAGCAGCCGGACAGGGGATAGCAATCAGCCCCAGCATTTT.

With regard to this clonotype: This may stem from a read error, because a much larger clone lies one nucleotide away. J is TRBJ2-5 and V is TRBV29-1, with TRBD2 identical over 13 bases. After removal of 6 bases from V and 9 bases from J, the junction contained 13 bases not matched to a gene. From germline, CDR1 is SQVTM and CDR2 ANQGSEA. The CDR3 extends over 15 amino acids. CDR3 DNA sequence: TGCAGCGTCGGACTAGCGGGAGTGACCTGGGAGCCCCAGTACTTC. This gives the protein CSVGLAGVTWEPQYF.

The table lists this clonotype with a few counts. V gene TRBV6-2 or TRBV6-3 combines with J gene TRBJ2-1; the match to TRBD1 covers 7 bases. The CDR3 runs 16 residues. The germline gives CDR1 MNHEY, CDR2 SVGEGT. V dropped 3 bases and J dropped 6; count of bases not matched to a gene: 11. In nucleotides, the CDR3 is TGTGCCAGCAGTTATGAAGACAGGGTCCTCTCCAATGAGCAGTTCTTC. Its protein is CASSYEDRVLSNEQFF.

This clonotype was detected a few times. The chain carries TRBV19 and TRBJ2-7; TRBD1 agrees at 11 bases. The CDR3 consists of 15 residues. CDR1 is LNHDA, CDR2 SQIVND, per germline (reference sequence). With V trimmed by 6 bases and J by 3 bases, 7 bases remained unmatched. This CDR3 reads CASSLGTGGGYEQYF. The CDR3 bases are TGTGCCAGTAGCCTCGGGACAGGGGGGGGCTACGAGCAGTACTTC.

The chain uses TRBV14 and TRBJ2-2; D unclear. Germline loops: CDR1 SGHDN, CDR2 FVKESK. The CDR3 is 14 amino acids. The V end lost 0 bases, the J end lost 6 bases, and 8 bases lay between the germline ends. CDR3 DNA: TGTGCCAGCAGCCAAGATTGGCGTCCCGGGGAGCTGTTTTTT. It is translated as CASSQDWRPGELFF.

This clonotype was detected a few times. The gene calls are TRBV28 and TRBJ2-7; D is unclear. There are 11 residues in the CDR3. Germline CDR1 reads MDHEN; CDR2 reads SYDVKM. Between the trimmed V and J ends, which lost 4 bases and 5 bases, there was a span of 6 bases. CDR3 amino acids: CASSWVNEQYF. DNA for the CDR3: TGTGCCAGCAGTTGGGTGAACGAGCAGTACTTC.

As regards this clonotype: A much larger clone sits a single nucleotide away, making a read error possible. The V and J genes are TRBV7-8 and TRBJ2-4; the D gene is possibly TRBD1 (6 bases). The CDR3 runs 15 residues. CDR1 and CDR2 (germline): SGHVS, FQNEAQ. The CDR3 DNA reads TGTGCCAGCAGCGTCTACAGGGCTTCCAAAAACACTCAGTACTTC. Amino acids: CASSVYRASKNTQYF.

V and J are TRBV5-8 and TRBJ2-7, with D perhaps given as TRBD1 or TRBD2 (5 bases each). The germline CDR1 and CDR2 sequences are SGHTS and YDEGEE. CDR3 length: 14 amino acids. The V gene lost 0 bases and the J gene lost 2 bases, with 9 bases spanning the gap. The CDR3 DNA reads as TGTGCCAGCAGCTTGGGTTTGGGGGCCTACGAGCAGTACTTC. Translation: CASSLGLGAYEQYF.

Notes on this clonotype: A much larger clone is a single base away; this may be a read error. The rearrangement links TRBV6-5 to TRBJ2-5, with D possibly matching TRBD2 (5 bases). CDR1 is MNHEY, CDR2 SVGAGI, per germline. This CDR3 spans 14 amino acids. As DNA, the CDR3 is TGTGCCAGCAGCCAACCGGGGTTCCAAGAGACCCAGTGCTTC. Amino acid sequence: CASSQPGFQETQCF.

The chain carries TRBV29-1 and TRBJ2-5; the D is unclear. V was shortened by 0 bases and J by 5 bases, with 7 bases between the two germline ends. From germline, CDR1 is SQVTM and CDR2 ANQGSEA. CDR3 length equals 12 residues. The CDR3 reads CSVEDQWETQYF. The CDR3 DNA follows: TGCAGCGTTGAAGATCAATGGGAGACCCAGTACTTC.

This clonotype was detected only a few times. J is TRBJ1-1 and V is TRBV13; 12 nucleotides line up with TRBD1. The trim removed 3 bases at V and 6 bases at J, leaving 8 bases unmatched. Germline assignment: CDR1 PRHDT and CDR2 FYEKMQ (reference sequence). The CDR3 spans 16 residues. CDR3 bases: TGTGCCAGCAGCTTTGGTTGGGACAGGGGGCTCTCTGAAGCTTTCTTT. Amino acids: CASSFGWDRGLSEAFF.

Turning to this clonotype: This may stem from a read error, because a much larger clone lies one nucleotide away. The chain couples TRBV29-1 to TRBJ2-5; 8 bases fit TRBD1. Germline loops: CDR1 SQVTM, CDR2 ANQGSEA. The CDR3 totals 17 residues. The CDR3 here is CSVEPFRQGPSQEPQYF. The CDR3 coding sequence is TGCAGCGTTGAACCCTTTAGACAGGGGCCGTCCCAAGAGCCCCAGTACTTC.

This clonotype was picked up a small number of times. J is TRBJ2-3 and V is TRBV18; D unclear. CDR1 is KGHSH, CDR2 LQKENI, per germline. Trimming removed 3 bases from V and 1 base from J, with 8 bases in between. The CDR3 consists of 14 residues. CDR3 nucleotide sequence: TGTGCCAGCTCACCCCAGGATCGCACAGATACGCAGTATTTT. Its translation is CASSPQDRTDTQYF.

The gene calls are TRBV29-1 and TRBJ2-1, with 12 bases matching TRBD2. V was pared by 6 bases and J by 1 base, with 7 bases of the junction left unmatched. The germline gives CDR1 SQVTM, CDR2 ANQGSEA. The CDR3 length is 16 residues. In DNA, the CDR3 is TGCAGCGTCGATCTAGCGGGAGGGCCTTCCTACAATGAGCAGTTCTTC. Amino acid sequence: CSVDLAGGPSYNEQFF.

A word on this clonotype: Mismatch with germline at one junction end may stem from a read error. V usage is TRBV7-9 and J usage is TRBJ2-7; TRBD1 or TRBD2 may be the D gene (6 bases each). There are 13 residues in the CDR3. Germline-derived CDR1 and CDR2 are SEHNR and FQNEAQ (reference sequence). DNA of the CDR3: TGTGCCAGCCGGGGGACACCGGCGGGCGAGCGGTACTTC. This sequence encodes CASRGTPAGERYF.

The J gene is TRBJ2-7, the V gene TRBV6-2 or TRBV6-3, with 11 bases matching TRBD2. The length of the CDR3 is 16 residues. Germline CDR1 reads MNHEY; CDR2 reads SVGEGT. V gave up 2 bases and J gave up 5 bases; unmatched junction bases: 8. The CDR3 sequence: CASSYPGLAGPHEQYF. The CDR3 region has the DNA TGTGCCAGCAGTTACCCCGGACTAGCGGGTCCTCACGAGCAGTACTTC.

The sample holds a few counts of this clonotype. The CDR3 loop is CASSLEANSNTGELFF. The CDR3 DNA is TGTGCCAGCAGTTTAGAGGCCAACTCGAACACCGGGGAGCTGTTTTTT. This chain links TRBV27 with TRBJ2-2; no reliable D call. This CDR3 is built from 16 residues. CDR1 and CDR2 (germline): MNHEY, SMNVEV (reference sequence). V was pared by 2 bases and J by 0 bases, with 10 bases between.

This clonotype was seen repeatedly, ten times or more. This chain uses TRBV12-3 or TRBV12-4 with TRBJ1-6; D not resolved. The V gene lost 6 bases and the J gene lost 8 bases, with 11 bases spanning the gap. The CDR3 extends over 13 amino acids. For the CDR3, the DNA is TGTGCCAGCAGCTTCTACTCCGATTCACCCCTCCACTTT. This sequence encodes CASSFYSDSPLHF.

The chain uses TRBV9 and TRBJ2-3; 13 bases match TRBD2. The CDR3 is 17 residues long. Germline CDR1 reads SGDLS; CDR2 reads YYNGEE. V lost 3 bases to trimming and J lost 4 bases; unmatched junction nucleotides: 8. The CDR3 sequence is CASSALLAGGHPDTQYF. DNA of the CDR3: TGTGCCAGCAGCGCATTACTAGCGGGAGGGCATCCAGATACGCAGTATTTT.

About this clonotype itself: A read error may be the cause here, since a much bigger clone is one base away. This rearrangement joins TRBV5-1 to TRBJ2-7, with unresolved D. The germline V gene encodes CDR1 SGHRS and CDR2 YFSETQ. The CDR3 consists of 13 residues. Written as DNA, the CDR3 is TGCGCCAGCAGCTTGGAGACATACTACGAGCAGCACTTC. It encodes CASSLETYYEQHF.

In regard to this clonotype: This may stem from a read error, because a much larger clone lies one nucleotide away. This sequence joins TRBV29-1 and TRBJ2-3; D remains ambiguous. The V gene's germline CDR1 is SQVTM and CDR2 ANQGSEA. CDR3 length equals 10 residues. The ends were cut back, 7 bases at V and 6 bases at J, with 8 bases in the middle. The CDR3 coding sequence is TGCAGCGCTTTTTGGGATACGCAGTATTTT. Its protein is CSAFWDTQYF.

A few counts support this clonotype. The CDR3 here is CASSVDWVLAKNIQYF. In DNA form, the CDR3 reads TGTGCCAGCAGCGTAGATTGGGTACTAGCCAAAAACATTCAGTACTTC. The V gene is TRBV9, the J gene TRBJ2-4; D ambiguous. This CDR3 comprises 16 residues. Germline CDR1 is SGDLS and CDR2 is YYNGEE. With 0 bases removed from V and 0 bases from J, the gap between germline ends came to 10 bases.

This clonotype was counted only a few times. This chain uses TRBV7-2 with TRBJ2-3; D is unresolved. CDR1 is SGHTA, CDR2 FQGNSA, per germline. The CDR3 is 15 amino acids. Trimming removed 6 bases at V and 3 bases at J, with 16 bases between. For the CDR3, the DNA is TGTGCCAGCAGGTCTGGTTGGGTACGGACAGATACGCAGTATTTT. This sequence encodes CASRSGWVRTDTQYF.

This clonotype turned up a few times. The chain combines TRBV7-9 with TRBJ2-7, with D possibly being TRBD2 (6 bases). Trimming took off 5 bases at V and 1 base at J, with 12 bases between the two ends. CDR1 and CDR2 from the germline V gene are SEHNR and FQNEAQ (reference sequence). The CDR3 is 14 residues long. The CDR3 protein is CASSPAGRSYEQYF. In nucleotides, the CDR3 is TGTGCCAGCAGCCCCGCGGGACGGTCCTACGAGCAGTACTTC. Looking up the rest from reference TRBV7-9 and TRBJ2-7 gives the full variable domain: DTGVSQNPRHKITKRGQNVTFRCDPISEHNRLYWYRQTLGQGPEFLTYFQNEAQLEKSRLLSDRFSAERPKGSFSTLEIQRTEQGDSAMYLCASSPAGRSYEQYFGPGTRLTVT.